Shown below are 19 T cell receptor beta chains from a single sample sequenced in a study of shared clonotypes between healthy human individuals. Data came from immunoSEQ multiplex PCR; TCRdb stores just in-frame clones and leaves some out. There are more than 1.2 million clones in the sample; roughly 98.5% occur only once, and approximately 0.4% lies in the top ten. The sample taken for sequencing was naive CD4+ T cells sorted from blood. The subset was: CD45RA+ positively selected. These receptors were taken from a man younger than 45 in good health.

The genes are TRBV6-5 and TRBJ2-7, with 7 bases lining up with TRBD1. V was clipped by 6 bases and J by 6 bases; unmatched bases: 11. The CDR3 has 14 residues. CDR1 and CDR2 (germline): MNHEY, SVGAGI. Here the CDR3 reads CASSGTAFHPEQYF. For the CDR3, the DNA is TGTGCCAGCAGCGGGACAGCCTTTCACCCCGAGCAGTACTTC.

This chain uses TRBV30 with TRBJ2-3; D is possibly TRBD1 (5 bases). Germline V gene data show CDR1 as GTSNPN and CDR2 as SVGIG (reference sequence). V was trimmed by 0 bases and J by 4 bases, leaving 17 bases between them. The CDR3 contains 16 residues. The CDR3 DNA reads as TGTGCCTGGAGTGTACTGCTCTGGGGCGGCTCAGATACGCAGTATTTT. Translated, it gives CAWSVLLWGGSDTQYF. Drawing the rest from reference TRBV30 and TRBJ2-3, the complete variable domain is SQTIHQWPATLVQPVGSPLSLECTVEGTSNPNLYWYRQAAGRGLQLLFYSVGIGQISSEVPQNLSASRPQDRQFILSSKKLLLSDSGFYLCAWSVLLWGGSDTQYFGPGTRLTVL.

This chain connects TRBV29-1 to TRBJ1-2; maybe TRBD1 (5 bases). The CDR3 consists of 13 residues. Germline CDR1 reads SQVTM; CDR2 reads ANQGSEA. V lost 6 bases, J lost 2 bases, and 13 bases lay in between. CDR3 protein: CSVNRDGNYGYTF. As DNA, the CDR3 is TGCAGCGTAAACCGGGACGGCAACTATGGCTACACCTTC.

The gene calls are TRBV16 and TRBJ2-2; 7 nucleotides agree with TRBD2. Germline CDR1 KGHSY, CDR2 FQNENV. The junction had 5 bases not matched to a gene; V was cut back by 6 bases and J by 4 bases. The CDR3 runs to 14 residues. CDR3 DNA sequence: TGTGCCAGCAGACTAGCGCCTCCCACCGGGGAGCTGTTTTTT. Protein: CASRLAPPTGELFF. Full variable domain (remainder filled in from reference TRBV16 and TRBJ2-2): GEEVAQTPKHLVRGEGQKAKLYCAPIKGHSYVFWYQQVLKNEFKFLISFQNENVFDETGMPKERFSAKCLPNSPCSLEIQATKLEDSAVYFCASRLAPPTGELFFGEGSRLTVL.

The rearrangement uses TRBV19 and TRBJ2-1, with 12 bases fitting TRBD2. Germline-derived CDR1 and CDR2 are LNHDA and SQIVND (reference sequence). The CDR3 length is 14 residues. The junction had 3 bases not matched to a gene; V was cut back by 7 bases and J by 5 bases. The CDR3 coding sequence is TGTGCCAGTACTGGACTAGCGGGAAACAATGAGCAGTTCTTC. Translating it yields CASTGLAGNNEQFF. Complete variable domain (other parts from reference TRBV19 and TRBJ2-1): DGGITQSPKYLFRKEGQNVTLSCEQNLNHDAMYWYRQDPGQGLRLIYYSQIVNDFQKGDIAEGYSVSREKKESFPLTVTSAQKNPTAFYLCASTGLAGNNEQFFGPGTRLTVL.

The chain employs TRBV7-8 and TRBJ2-5; D is unresolved. Looked up from germline, CDR1 is SGHVS and CDR2 is FQNEAQ. The ends were cut back, 2 bases at V and 3 bases at J, with 16 bases in the middle. CDR3 size: 16 residues. CDR3 coding DNA: TGTGCCAGCAGCTTATCCAGCGTACGCGCGAAAGAGACCCAGTACTTC. This encodes CASSLSSVRAKETQYF.

About this clone: Other DNA sequences in the same sample also yield this CDR3. This chain connects TRBV7-7 to TRBJ2-3; 13 bases fit TRBD2. The CDR3 runs 14 residues. The V and J ends lost 5 bases and 9 bases, in that order; junction bases with no gene match: 5. Germline lookup yields CDR1 SSHAT and CDR2 FNYEAQ (reference sequence). The CDR3 DNA reads TGTGCCAGCAGCCCCGGACTAGCGGGAGACACGCAGTATTTT. Protein sequence: CASSPGLAGDTQYF.

The J gene is TRBJ1-4, the V gene TRBV19, with D hard to call. The V end was cut by 5 bases, the J end by 7 bases, with 8 bases between. Germline V gene sequence: CDR1 LNHDA, CDR2 SQIVND (reference sequence). There are 12 residues in the CDR3. Here the CDR3 DNA reads TGTGCCAGTAGTGCCCGAAGTGAAAAACTGTTTTTT. This codes for CASSARSEKLFF.

This rearrangement joins TRBV5-1 to TRBJ2-3; D unresolved. The CDR3 extends over 17 amino acids. In germline, CDR1 is SGHRS, CDR2 YFSETQ. Trimming left V 0 bases short and J 1 base short, with 15 bases between. CDR3 amino acids: CASSLEGTSYGTDTQYF. The CDR3 DNA sequence: TGCGCCAGCAGCTTGGAGGGCACATCCTATGGCACAGATACGCAGTATTTT.

The V call is TRBV11-2, the J call TRBJ1-5; no definite D call. The V and J ends lost 1 base and 5 bases respectively, with 9 bases between them. This CDR3 comprises 14 residues. The V gene's germline CDR1 is SGHAT and CDR2 FQNNGV. Here the CDR3 DNA reads TGTGCCAGCAGCTTAGCGGGAAGTGATCAGCCCCAGCATTTT. Encoded protein: CASSLAGSDQPQHF.

The chain joins TRBV7-3 to TRBJ2-3; D may match TRBD1 or TRBD2 (5 bases each). This CDR3 is 14 amino acids long. Germline V lookup: CDR1 SGHTA, CDR2 FQGTGA. Trimming removed 6 bases from V and 2 bases from J, with 12 bases in between. In DNA, the CDR3 is TGTGCCAGCAGTTCCGGGGCGCACACAGATACGCAGTATTTT. It yields the protein CASSSGAHTDTQYF.

This chain joins TRBV6-5 and TRBJ1-2, with 9 bases fitting TRBD1. V lost 2 bases to trimming and J lost 7 bases; unmatched junction nucleotides: 11. There are 16 residues in the CDR3. The V gene's germline CDR1 is MNHEY and CDR2 SVGAGI. CDR3 sequence (DNA): TGTGCCAGCAGTTACCGTAACGTTCGGACAGGGGTTGGCTACACCTTC. Translation gives CASSYRNVRTGVGYTF.

V and J are TRBV28 and TRBJ1-5; tentatively, D is TRBD1 (5 bases). Germline values: CDR1 MDHEN, CDR2 SYDVKM. The CDR3 has 16 residues. V dropped 1 base and J dropped 0 bases, with 10 bases sitting between them. The CDR3 region has the DNA TGTGCCAGCAGTTTATACCCCGACAGTAGCAATCAGCCCCAGCATTTT. This codes for CASSLYPDSSNQPQHF.

Points on this clone: Other DNA sequences in this specimen translate into the identical CDR3. The chain combines TRBV7-8 with TRBJ1-5; D call uncertain. Germline V CDR1 and CDR2: SGHVS, FQNEAQ. The CDR3 spans 13 residues. V was cut by 2 bases and J by 5 bases, with 7 bases left in between. The CDR3 coding sequence is TGTGCCAGCAGCTTAATAGGAGATCAGCCCCAGCATTTT. It encodes CASSLIGDQPQHF.

The chain employs TRBV10-3 and TRBJ2-1; D remains unclear. Per the germline V gene, CDR1 is ENHRY and CDR2 is SYGVKD. This CDR3 contains 12 residues. Trimming removed 3 bases from V and 5 bases from J, with 5 bases in between. The CDR3 sequence: CAISEFDNEQFF. The CDR3 DNA follows: TGTGCCATCAGTGAATTCGACAATGAGCAGTTCTTC.

The chain has TRBV4-1 and TRBJ2-3; 11 bases agree with TRBD2. J lost 3 bases, V lost 3 bases, and 11 bases had no gene match. The length of the CDR3 is 18 residues. Germline CDR1 reads MGHRA; CDR2 reads YSYEKL. This CDR3 reads CASSQIFSGRAGTDTQYF. The CDR3 region has the DNA TGCGCCAGCAGCCAGATATTTAGCGGGAGGGCCGGAACAGATACGCAGTATTTT.

The chain couples TRBV30 to TRBJ1-1, with a weak D call TRBD1 (5 bases). The ends were cut back, 4 bases at V and 1 base at J, with 19 bases in the middle. The CDR3 runs to 16 residues. Germline CDR1 and CDR2: GTSNPN and SVGIG (reference sequence). CDR3 in amino acids: CAWIRARGSENTEAFF. CDR3 DNA: TGTGCCTGGATCCGCGCGCGGGGCTCTGAGAACACTGAAGCTTTCTTT. Full variable domain (rest looked up from reference TRBV30 and TRBJ1-1): SQTIHQWPATLVQPVGSPLSLECTVEGTSNPNLYWYRQAAGRGLQLLFYSVGIGQISSEVPQNLSASRPQDRQFILSSKKLLLSDSGFYLCAWIRARGSENTEAFFGQGTRLTVV.

The chain joins TRBV28 to TRBJ2-2, with D perhaps matching TRBD1 or TRBD2 (5 bases each). The V gene's germline CDR1 is MDHEN and CDR2 SYDVKM. Trimming shortened V by 1 base and J by 7 bases, and 13 bases separated the two germline ends. This CDR3 spans 15 amino acids. The CDR3 DNA sequence: TGTGCCAGCAGTTTATACTTGGGGACGAACGGGGAGCTGTTTTTT. It is translated as CASSLYLGTNGELFF.

The genes are TRBV5-4 and TRBJ2-7; 14 bases align to TRBD2. Trimming cost V 4 bases and J 2 bases; bases outside gene matches: 11. The length of the CDR3 is 18 residues. CDR1 and CDR2 from the germline V gene are SGHNT and YYREEE (reference sequence). This CDR3 reads CASSPTGTSGSLAYEQYF. For the CDR3, the DNA is TGTGCCAGCAGCCCCACCGGGACTAGCGGGAGTTTAGCCTACGAGCAGTACTTC.